In its sample, the clone carrying this T cell receptor (beta chain) was seen a few times. The antigen remains unidentified. The trim removed 0 bases at V and 3 bases at J, leaving 11 bases unmatched. Germline CDR1 reads SGDLS; CDR2 reads YYNGEE. This CDR3 is built from 17 residues. This sample was included in a study of beta chain features in type 1 diabetes. Study in general: The number of sorted cells examined across all samples was some 99,000,000. Study conclusions and caveats: Within patients, naive, central memory and Treg TCRB repertoires seemed more similar than within healthy donors.

Expressed TCRB transcripts were sequenced because the isolated RNA had all been reverse transcribed beforehand. The average read count of naive, central memory and regulatory T cell samples was about 3.57 million. Sequencing was performed with immunoSEQ multiplex PCR; in TCRdb, only in-frame clones are kept and a portion is missing. Here the sample spans about 320,000 clones, around 13% being singletons. Stem cell-like memory, regulatory, central memory and naive CD4+ cells were sorted via CD45RO/CCR7/CD25/CD127/CD95/CD27. This receptor was taken from a man aged 25 to 45 in good health. Sequencing was done on a sample of central memory CD4+ T cells from blood. This chain joins TRBV9 and TRBJ1-1, with 7 bases lining up with TRBD1. DNA for the CDR3: TGTGCCAGCAGCGTAGCTCTTTCCGGGACAGTCGACACTGAAGCTTTCTTT. Protein: CASSVALSGTVDTEAFF.